These 30 T cell receptor beta chains share one sample of origin, sequenced in a study of blood T cell repertoires in COVID-19. Produced via immunoSEQ multiplex PCR; TCRdb's table is partial and in-frame only. Of tens of thousands of clones listed, 80% to 90% are singletons. Input material: peripheral blood. These receptors all come from a man over 45 with active COVID-19.

This rearrangement joins TRBV15 to TRBJ1-1, with 7 nucleotides matching TRBD1. In germline, CDR1 is LNHNV, CDR2 YYDKDF (reference sequence). The CDR3 is made up of 15 amino acids. V shed 1 base and J 7 bases; nucleotides not matched to a gene: 9. DNA for the CDR3: TGTGCCACCAGCAGAGCGGCAGGGGGAAGAAGTGAAGCTTTCTTT. Translation gives CATSRAAGGRSEAFF.

V is TRBV6-1 and J is TRBJ1-2, with D unresolved. Germline V lookup: CDR1 MNHNS, CDR2 SASEGT. The CDR3 contains 14 residues. V lost 3 bases and J 0 bases, leaving 8 bases between the germline ends. CDR3 amino acids: CASSDYGANYGYTF. DNA for the CDR3: TGTGCCAGCAGTGATTACGGAGCTAACTATGGCTACACCTTC.

This clone was seen once. The genes are TRBV19 and TRBJ2-2; 10 positions match TRBD1. This CDR3 is built from 15 residues. Germline lookup yields CDR1 LNHDA and CDR2 SQIVND (reference sequence). Trimming cost V 6 bases and J 4 bases; bases outside gene matches: 5. CDR3 loop: CASRPGQGLTGELFF. The CDR3 nucleotides read TGTGCCAGTAGGCCGGGACAGGGGCTCACCGGGGAGCTGTTTTTT.

This clone is medium-sized in the sample. The chain combines TRBV7-2 with TRBJ1-1, with TRBD1 identical over 10 bases. Germline V gene data show CDR1 as SGHTA and CDR2 as FQGNSA. The CDR3 is made up of 15 amino acids. The ends lost 7 bases at V and 0 bases at J; junction bases unmatched: 5. CDR3 coding DNA: TGTGCCAGCACGAGACAGGGGGCATTGAACACTGAAGCTTTCTTT. It encodes CASTRQGALNTEAFF.

This chain links TRBV4-1 with TRBJ2-7; 9 positions agree with TRBD2. The ends lost 0 bases at V and 2 bases at J; junction bases unmatched: 11. In germline, CDR1 is MGHRA, CDR2 YSYEKL. The CDR3 length is 18 residues. Here the CDR3 reads CASSQDTRGGAFPYEQYF. Here the CDR3 DNA reads TGCGCCAGCAGCCAAGATACGCGGGGGGGCGCTTTCCCCTACGAGCAGTACTTC.

The table lists this clone with a count of one. The rearrangement joins TRBV18 to TRBJ1-2; 9 nucleotides match TRBD1. V lost 5 bases and J lost 1; bases outside the gene matches: 5. The V gene's germline CDR1 is KGHSH and CDR2 LQKENI. The CDR3 totals 15 residues. CDR3 sequence reads: CASSIDRGVNYGYTF. The CDR3 bases are TGTGCCAGCTCAATCGACAGGGGGGTTAACTATGGCTACACCTTC.

The chain is built from TRBV3-1 (or the pseudogene TRBV3-2) and TRBJ2-5; TRBD2 aligns across 12 bases. This CDR3 region has 18 residues. The germline gives CDR1 LGHDT, CDR2 YNNKEL (reference sequence). V lost 1 base to trimming and J lost 4 bases; unmatched junction nucleotides: 10. The CDR3 is CASSQGASGGAGRETQYF. CDR3 bases: TGTGCCAGCAGCCAAGGTGCTAGCGGGGGGGCCGGGAGAGAGACCCAGTACTTC.

The chain uses TRBV5-1 and TRBJ2-5; TRBD1 aligns across 9 bases. Trimming took 2 bases from V and 1 from J; bases not matched to a gene: 6. The CDR3 covers 16 residues. The germline V gene encodes CDR1 SGHRS and CDR2 YFSETQ. CDR3 bases: TGCGCCAGCAGCTTAACAGGGGGCTATGGCCAAGAGACCCAGTACTTC. As protein: CASSLTGGYGQETQYF.

V is TRBV5-1 and J is TRBJ2-1, with 7 bases matching TRBD2. Germline CDR1 and CDR2: SGHRS and YFSETQ. The CDR3 totals 15 residues. Unmatched junction bases numbered 7, after V lost 0 bases and J lost 7 bases. The CDR3 reads CASSLAPRAGNEQFF. Here the CDR3 DNA reads TGCGCCAGCAGCTTGGCCCCCAGAGCGGGGAATGAGCAGTTCTTC.

This chain uses TRBV3-1 (or the pseudogene TRBV3-2) with TRBJ2-1; 11 bases align to TRBD1. The V gene end was trimmed by 0 bases and the J gene end by 8 bases; junction bases not matched to a gene: 9. CDR1 is LGHDT and CDR2 is YNNKEL in the germline V gene (reference sequence). There are 17 residues in the CDR3. CDR3 DNA sequence: TGTGCCAGCAGCCAAGATATGAGGACAGGGGGCTTCTATGAGCAGTTCTTC. Protein sequence: CASSQDMRTGGFYEQFF.

J is TRBJ2-1 and V is TRBV6-6, with 11 bases fitting TRBD2. Losses at the gene ends were 6 bases for V and 6 bases for J; bases not matched to a gene: 7. There are 15 residues in the CDR3. Per the germline V gene, CDR1 is MNHNY and CDR2 is SVGAGI (reference sequence). CDR3 loop: CASSPRLAGLNEQFF. CDR3 nucleotides: TGTGCCAGCAGCCCGCGACTAGCGGGACTCAATGAGCAGTTCTTC.

This rearrangement joins TRBV6-2 or TRBV6-3 to TRBJ2-2; 14 bases agree with TRBD2. CDR3 length: 16 residues. Germline CDR1 and CDR2: MNHEY and SVGEGT. Trimming cost V 4 bases and J 7 bases; bases outside gene matches: 5. CDR3 loop: CASSSRLAGGSGELFF. The CDR3 DNA reads TGTGCCAGCAGTTCCCGACTAGCGGGGGGGAGCGGGGAGCTGTTTTTT.

The chain recombines TRBV4-1 with TRBJ2-3; 14 bases agree with TRBD2. The CDR3 spans 17 residues. CDR1 and CDR2 (germline): MGHRA, YSYEKL. V shed 4 bases and J 5 bases; nucleotides not matched to a gene: 8. CDR3 region: CASSLSRLAGGVDTQYF. CDR3 DNA: TGCGCCAGCAGCCTCAGCAGACTAGCGGGAGGGGTAGATACGCAGTATTTT.

This sequence joins TRBV5-4 and TRBJ2-2; D remains unclear. The CDR3 covers 15 residues. The V end lost 3 bases, the J end lost 2 bases, and 11 bases lay between the germline ends. CDR1 is SGHNT and CDR2 is YYREEE in the germline V gene (reference sequence). Here the CDR3 DNA reads TGTGCCAGCAGCTCCGGAGAGACCAACACCGGGGAGCTGTTTTTT. Protein sequence: CASSSGETNTGELFF.

J is TRBJ2-3 and V is TRBV4-1; D remains ambiguous. The CDR3 covers 13 residues. Trimming removed 1 base from V and 5 bases from J, with 7 bases in between. CDR1 is MGHRA, CDR2 YSYEKL, per germline. CDR3 nucleotide sequence: TGCGCCAGCAGCCAAGGTGAACAAGATACGCAGTATTTT. The encoded protein is CASSQGEQDTQYF.

The chain links TRBV3-1 (or the pseudogene TRBV3-2) to TRBJ2-5; perhaps TRBD2 as D (6 bases). This CDR3 has 12 residues. The V end lost 6 bases, the J end lost 7 bases, and 12 bases lay between the germline ends. Germline CDR1 is LGHDT and CDR2 is YNNKEL (reference sequence). The CDR3 sequence is CASSGDGGTQYF. The CDR3, as DNA: TGTGCCAGCAGTGGGGACGGGGGGACCCAGTACTTC.

The table lists this clone with a few counts. The genes are TRBV3-1 (or the pseudogene TRBV3-2) and TRBJ1-1, with D maybe TRBD1 (5 bases). Trimming shortened V by 0 bases and J by 11 bases, and 10 bases separated the two germline ends. Germline V gene lookup returns CDR1 LGHDT and CDR2 YNNKEL (reference sequence). The CDR3 totals 12 residues. CDR3 DNA: TGTGCCAGCAGCCAAGATGGAGGGGACGCTTTCTTT. Translated: CASSQDGGDAFF.

The rearrangement joins TRBV5-8 to TRBJ1-5; D may be TRBD1 (6 bases). The CDR3 contains 14 residues. Germline loops: CDR1 SGHTS, CDR2 YDEGEE. Trimming took off 2 bases at V and 6 bases at J, with 12 bases between the two ends. The CDR3 nucleotides read TGTGCCAGCAGCTTTCGGGGGGCAGGTCAGCCCCAGCATTTT. Encoded protein: CASSFRGAGQPQHF.

The J gene is TRBJ1-5, the V gene TRBV11-2; weak D call: TRBD1 (5 bases). Germline assignment: CDR1 SGHAT and CDR2 FQNNGV. Deletions cut 1 base from V and 0 bases from J, with 7 bases between. The CDR3 sequence is 15 residues long. The CDR3 loop is CASSLAGASNQPQHF. Written as DNA, the CDR3 is TGTGCCAGCAGCTTAGCTGGGGCTAGCAATCAGCCCCAGCATTTT.

The J gene is TRBJ2-1, the V gene TRBV14; D may be TRBD1 (6 bases). V lost 3 bases to trimming and J lost 6 bases, with 9 bases between them. CDR1 and CDR2 (germline): SGHDN, FVKESK. This CDR3 spans 13 amino acids. The chain's CDR3 is CASSQMTGNEQFF. The DNA of the CDR3 is TGTGCCAGCAGCCAGATGACAGGCAATGAGCAGTTCTTC.

The rearrangement joins TRBV11-2 to TRBJ1-1; weak D call: TRBD1 (5 bases). V lost 7 bases and J lost 1, with 10 bases in between. Germline CDR1 and CDR2: SGHAT and FQNNGV. This CDR3 comprises 13 residues. CDR3 bases: TGTGCCAGCACTCGGGGGAGGAACACTGAAGCTTTCTTT. Translation: CASTRGRNTEAFF.

V gene TRBV19 combines with J gene TRBJ2-1, with TRBD2 identical over 12 bases. The CDR3 sequence is 19 residues long. Germline CDR1 reads LNHDA; CDR2 reads SQIVND (reference sequence). V dropped 6 bases and J dropped 10; count of bases not matched to a gene: 22. CDR3 residues: CASSRGLAGGPVGLEEQFF. CDR3 DNA: TGTGCCAGTAGCCGAGGGCTAGCGGGAGGGCCCGTCGGATTGGAAGAGCAGTTCTTC.

This chain links TRBV4-2 with TRBJ1-2; D may be TRBD1 (5 bases). V lost 0 bases and J 2 bases, leaving 10 bases between the germline ends. The CDR3 runs 15 residues. Germline CDR1 is LGHNA and CDR2 is YNFKEQ. CDR3 in amino acids: CASSQDLDMNYGYTF. CDR3 nucleotides: TGTGCCAGCAGCCAAGATCTGGACATGAACTATGGCTACACCTTC.

Only one count was recorded for this clone. The chain couples TRBV9 to TRBJ2-1, with D possibly TRBD2 on 5 matching bases. The V gene's germline CDR1 is SGDLS and CDR2 YYNGEE. V was shortened by 3 bases and J by 7 bases, with 20 bases between the two germline ends. The CDR3 runs 16 residues. The chain's CDR3 is CASSAQSDSLGNEQFF. The CDR3 DNA follows: TGTGCCAGCAGCGCTCAATCGGACTCCTTGGGAAATGAGCAGTTCTTC. Full variable domain (rest looked up from reference TRBV9 and TRBJ2-1): DSGVTQTPKHLITATGQRVTLRCSPRSGDLSVYWYQQSLDQGLQFLIQYYNGEERAKGNILERFSAQQFPDLHSELNLSSLELGDSALYFCASSAQSDSLGNEQFFGPGTRLTVL.

V gene TRBV15 combines with J gene TRBJ2-3, with 12 bases lining up with TRBD2. The CDR3 has 17 residues. The germline V gene has CDR1 LNHNV and CDR2 YYDKDF (reference sequence). V was clipped by 1 base and J by 4 bases; unmatched bases: 6. CDR3 DNA sequence: TGTGCCACCAGCAGAGGGGAGACTAGCGGGAGAGCAGATACGCAGTATTTT. Its protein product is CATSRGETSGRADTQYF.

The chain recombines TRBV28 with TRBJ1-3; TRBD1 is a possible D gene (6 bases). CDR1 is MDHEN, CDR2 SYDVKM, per germline. The CDR3 is made up of 15 amino acids. Trimming removed 5 bases from V and 5 bases from J, with 16 bases in between. The CDR3 loop is CASSPDSYFRNTIYF. In DNA, the CDR3 is TGTGCCAGCAGTCCGGACAGCTACTTCAGAAACACCATATATTTT. Full variable domain (missing parts from reference TRBV28 and TRBJ1-3): DVKVTQSSRYLVKRTGEKVFLECVQDMDHENMFWYRQDPGLGLRLIYFSYDVKMKEKGDIPEGYSVSREKKERFSLILESASTNQTSMYLCASSPDSYFRNTIYFGEGSWLTVV.

This chain links TRBV4-3 with TRBJ1-2, with 8 bases matching TRBD1. The length of the CDR3 is 15 residues. The V gene's germline CDR1 is LGHNA and CDR2 YSLEER. J was trimmed by 2 bases and V by 1 base; bases with no gene match: 3. The CDR3 nucleotides are TGCGCCAGCAGCCAAGCGAGGACAGGGAACTATGGCTACACCTTC. Protein product: CASSQARTGNYGYTF.

This clone has a handful of counts. This chain uses TRBV28 with TRBJ2-7; no clear D. The CDR3 totals 11 residues. Trimming removed 7 bases at V and 7 bases at J, with 11 bases between. Germline values: CDR1 MDHEN, CDR2 SYDVKM. The CDR3 loop is CASTNRREQYF. In DNA, the CDR3 is TGTGCCAGCACCAATCGTCGGGAGCAGTACTTC.

The sample holds a few counts of this clone. This chain uses TRBV28 with TRBJ2-2, with TRBD2 matching 14 bases. This CDR3 spans 17 amino acids. The germline V gene encodes CDR1 MDHEN and CDR2 SYDVKM. V lost 3 bases and J lost 6; bases outside the gene matches: 6. Here the CDR3 DNA reads TGTGCCAGCAGTTTCTGGAGACTAGCGGGAGGGCCCGGGGAGCTGTTTTTT. Amino acid sequence: CASSFWRLAGGPGELFF. The full variable domain, completed using reference TRBV28 and TRBJ2-2, is DVKVTQSSRYLVKRTGEKVFLECVQDMDHENMFWYRQDPGLGLRLIYFSYDVKMKEKGDIPEGYSVSREKKERFSLILESASTNQTSMYLCASSFWRLAGGPGELFFGEGSRLTVL.

V usage is TRBV3-1 (or the pseudogene TRBV3-2) and J usage is TRBJ2-2; maybe TRBD1 (6 bases). Germline V gene lookup returns CDR1 LGHDT and CDR2 YNNKEL (reference sequence). There are 13 residues in the CDR3. V lost 4 bases and J 8 bases, leaving 11 bases between the germline ends. The CDR3 DNA reads TGTGCCAGCAGCCGAACTCAGGGGGGGGAGCTGTTTTTT. Protein product: CASSRTQGGELFF.